This TCR beta chain was sequenced during a study of T cell repertoires in cytomegalovirus infection. TCRdb used MiXCR to reprocess the reads, holding one entry per CDR3 protein. The table shows about 920,000 distinct CDR3 sequences, with roughly 31% occurring only once. To note about this clonotype: The antigen is unknown.

This TCR was sampled from a human donor in good health (CMV status not recorded). Some clones in this sample may be carry-over from other donors' samples. The starting material was cultured CD8+ T cells from PBMCs, obtained from culture after CMV antigen stimulation.

CDR3: CSLVKEQGYTF. DNA of the CDR3: TGCAGCCTCGTTAAGGAGCAAGGCTACACCTTC. This sequence joins TRBV29-1 and TRBJ1-2; the D is unclear. CDR3 length: 11 amino acids. Germline V gene sequence: CDR1 SQVTM, CDR2 ANQGSEA. The V end was cut by 8 bases, the J end by 8 bases, with 15 bases between. The whole variable domain, remainder taken from reference TRBV29-1 and TRBJ1-2, is SAVISQKPSRDICQRGTSLTIQCQVDSQVTMMFWYRQQPGQSLTLIATANQGSEATYESGFVIDKFPISRPNLTFSTLTVSNMSPEDSSIYLCSLVKEQGYTFGSGTRLTVV.